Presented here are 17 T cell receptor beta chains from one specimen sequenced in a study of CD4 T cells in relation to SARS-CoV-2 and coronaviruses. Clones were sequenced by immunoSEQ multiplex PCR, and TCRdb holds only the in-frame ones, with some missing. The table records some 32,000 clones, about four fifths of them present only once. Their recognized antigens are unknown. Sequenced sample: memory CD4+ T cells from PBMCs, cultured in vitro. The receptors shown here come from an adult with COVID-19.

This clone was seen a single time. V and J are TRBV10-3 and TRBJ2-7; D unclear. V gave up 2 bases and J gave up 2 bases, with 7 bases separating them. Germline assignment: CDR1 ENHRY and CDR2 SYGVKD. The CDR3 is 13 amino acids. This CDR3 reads CAISEPQTYEQYF. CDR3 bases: TGTGCCATCAGTGAGCCTCAGACCTACGAGCAGTACTTC.

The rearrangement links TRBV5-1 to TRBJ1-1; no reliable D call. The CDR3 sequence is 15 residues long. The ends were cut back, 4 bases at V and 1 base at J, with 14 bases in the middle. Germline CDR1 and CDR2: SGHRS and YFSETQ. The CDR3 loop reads CASSPQTPENTEAFF. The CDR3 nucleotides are TGCGCCAGCAGCCCACAGACACCGGAGAACACTGAAGCTTTCTTT.

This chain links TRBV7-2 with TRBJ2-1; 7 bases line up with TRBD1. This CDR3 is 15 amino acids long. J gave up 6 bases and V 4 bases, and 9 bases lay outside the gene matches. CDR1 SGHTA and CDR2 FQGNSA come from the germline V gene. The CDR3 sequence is CASSSPTGIGNEQFF. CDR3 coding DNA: TGTGCCAGCAGCTCGCCGACAGGGATAGGCAATGAGCAGTTCTTC.

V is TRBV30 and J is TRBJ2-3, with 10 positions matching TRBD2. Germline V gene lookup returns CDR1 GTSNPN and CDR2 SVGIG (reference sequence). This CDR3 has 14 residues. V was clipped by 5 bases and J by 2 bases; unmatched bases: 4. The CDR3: CAWELAGITDTQYF. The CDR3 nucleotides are TGTGCCTGGGAACTAGCGGGAATCACAGATACGCAGTATTTT.

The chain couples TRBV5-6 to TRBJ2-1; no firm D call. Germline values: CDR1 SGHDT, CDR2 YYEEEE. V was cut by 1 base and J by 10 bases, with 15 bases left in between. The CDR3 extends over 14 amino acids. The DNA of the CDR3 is TGTGCCAGCAGCTTGCTTCGCGGAGCGAACGAGCAGTTCTTC. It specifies CASSLLRGANEQFF.

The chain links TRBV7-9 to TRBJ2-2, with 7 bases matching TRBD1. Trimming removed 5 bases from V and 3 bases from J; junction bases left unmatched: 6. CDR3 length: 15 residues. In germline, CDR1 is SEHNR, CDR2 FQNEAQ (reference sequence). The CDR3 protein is CASSLQGVHTGELFF. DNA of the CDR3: TGTGCCAGCAGCCTCCAGGGGGTTCACACCGGGGAGCTGTTTTTT.

CDR3 nucleotides: TGTGCCAGCAGTCCCCACCGAAACAATGAGCAGTTCTTC. Its protein is CASSPHRNNEQFF. The chain links TRBV28 to TRBJ2-1; the D is unclear. V lost 5 bases and J lost 5, with 10 bases in between. The V gene's germline CDR1 is MDHEN and CDR2 SYDVKM. The CDR3 totals 13 residues.

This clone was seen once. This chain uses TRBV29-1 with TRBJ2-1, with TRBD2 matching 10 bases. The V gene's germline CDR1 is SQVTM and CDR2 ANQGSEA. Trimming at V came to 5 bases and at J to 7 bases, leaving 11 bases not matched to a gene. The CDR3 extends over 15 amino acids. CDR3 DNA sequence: TGCAGCGTTTCCCGCAGCGGGAGGGGGATAAATGAGCAGTTCTTC. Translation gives CSVSRSGRGINEQFF.

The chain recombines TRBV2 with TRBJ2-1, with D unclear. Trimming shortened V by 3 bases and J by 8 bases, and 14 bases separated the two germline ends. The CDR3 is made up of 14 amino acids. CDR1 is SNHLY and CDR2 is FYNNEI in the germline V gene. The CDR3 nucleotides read TGTGCCAGCAGTGATTGGGATCCCATGGATGAGCAGTTCTTC. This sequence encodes CASSDWDPMDEQFF. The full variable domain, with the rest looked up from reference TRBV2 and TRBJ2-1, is EPEVTQTPSHQVTQMGQEVILRCVPISNHLYFYWYRQILGQKVEFLVSFYNNEISEKSEIFDDQFSVERPDGSNFTLKIRSTKLEDSAMYFCASSDWDPMDEQFFGPGTRLTVL.

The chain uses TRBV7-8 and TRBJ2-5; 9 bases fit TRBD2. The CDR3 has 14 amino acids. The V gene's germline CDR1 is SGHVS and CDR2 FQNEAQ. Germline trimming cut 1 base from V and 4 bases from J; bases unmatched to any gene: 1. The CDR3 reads CASSLELAGETQYF. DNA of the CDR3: TGTGCCAGCAGCTTAGAACTAGCGGGAGAGACCCAGTACTTC.

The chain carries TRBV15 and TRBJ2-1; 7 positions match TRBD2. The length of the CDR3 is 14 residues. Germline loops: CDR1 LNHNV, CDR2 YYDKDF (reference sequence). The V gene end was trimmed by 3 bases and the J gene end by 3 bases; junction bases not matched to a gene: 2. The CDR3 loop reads CATSRPGGYNEQFF. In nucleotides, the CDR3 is TGTGCCACCAGCAGGCCGGGAGGCTACAATGAGCAGTTCTTC.

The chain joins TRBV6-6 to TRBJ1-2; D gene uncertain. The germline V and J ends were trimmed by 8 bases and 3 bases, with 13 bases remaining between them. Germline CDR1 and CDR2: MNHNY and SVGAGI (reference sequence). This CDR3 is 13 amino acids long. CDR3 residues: CASLAGRDYGYTF. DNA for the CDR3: TGTGCCAGCCTCGCGGGGAGGGACTATGGCTACACCTTC.

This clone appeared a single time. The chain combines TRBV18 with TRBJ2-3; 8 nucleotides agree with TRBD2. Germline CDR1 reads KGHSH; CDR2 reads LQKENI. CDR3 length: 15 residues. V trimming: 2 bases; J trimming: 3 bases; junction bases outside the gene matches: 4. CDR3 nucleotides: TGTGCCAGCTCACCAGGCGCGGGAGGTACAGATACGCAGTATTTT. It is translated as CASSPGAGGTDTQYF.

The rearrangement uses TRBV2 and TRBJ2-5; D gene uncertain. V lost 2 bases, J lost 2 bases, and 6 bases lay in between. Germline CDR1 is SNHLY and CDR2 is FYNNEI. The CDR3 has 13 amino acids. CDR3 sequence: CASSESQQETQYF. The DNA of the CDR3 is TGTGCCAGCAGTGAAAGTCAGCAAGAGACCCAGTACTTC.

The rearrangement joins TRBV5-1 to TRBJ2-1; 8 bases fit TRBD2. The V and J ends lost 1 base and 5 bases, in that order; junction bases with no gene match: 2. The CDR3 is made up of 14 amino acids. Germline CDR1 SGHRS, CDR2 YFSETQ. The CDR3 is CASSLSGRNNEQFF. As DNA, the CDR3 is TGCGCCAGCAGCTTGAGCGGGAGAAACAATGAGCAGTTCTTC.

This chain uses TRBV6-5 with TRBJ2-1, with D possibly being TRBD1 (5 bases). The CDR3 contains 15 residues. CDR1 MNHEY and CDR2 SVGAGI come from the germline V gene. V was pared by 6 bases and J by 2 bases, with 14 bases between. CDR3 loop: CASRLNWGAYNEQFF. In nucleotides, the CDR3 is TGTGCCAGCAGACTGAACTGGGGCGCCTACAATGAGCAGTTCTTC.

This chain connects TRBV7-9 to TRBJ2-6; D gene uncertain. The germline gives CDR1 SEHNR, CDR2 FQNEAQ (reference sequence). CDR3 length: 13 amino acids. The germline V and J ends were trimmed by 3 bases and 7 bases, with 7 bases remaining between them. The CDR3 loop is CASSLGLANVLTF. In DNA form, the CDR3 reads TGTGCCAGCAGCTTGGGCCTCGCCAACGTCCTGACTTTC.